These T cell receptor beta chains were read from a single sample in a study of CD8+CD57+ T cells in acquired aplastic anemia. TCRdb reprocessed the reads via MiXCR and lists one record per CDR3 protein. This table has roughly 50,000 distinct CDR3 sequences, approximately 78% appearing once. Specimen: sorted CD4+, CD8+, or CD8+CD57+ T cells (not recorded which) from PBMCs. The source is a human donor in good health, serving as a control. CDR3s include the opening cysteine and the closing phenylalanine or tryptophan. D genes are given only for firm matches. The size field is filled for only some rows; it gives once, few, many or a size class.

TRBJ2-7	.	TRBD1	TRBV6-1	CASRRQGILDEQYF	TGTGCCAGCAGGCGACAGGGCATTCTGGACGAGCAGTACTTC
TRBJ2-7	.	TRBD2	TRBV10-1	CASKGLHYEQYF	TGCGCCAGCAAGGGACTACACTACGAGCAGTACTTC
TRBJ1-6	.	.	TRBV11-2	CASSSGTESSYNSPLHF	TGTGCCAGCAGCTCAGGAACGGAGAGCTCCTATAATTCACCCCTCCACTTT
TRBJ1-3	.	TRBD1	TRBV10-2	CASSRQGSTGNTIYF	TGCGCCAGCAGTAGACAGGGGTCCACTGGAAACACCATATATTTT
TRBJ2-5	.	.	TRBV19	CASRLDDYPGETQYF	TGTGCCAGTAGACTAGACGATTACCCGGGGGAGACCCAGTACTTC
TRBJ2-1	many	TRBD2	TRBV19	CASSIASGAYNEQFF	TGTGCCAGTAGTATAGCTAGCGGAGCCTACAATGAGCAGTTCTTC
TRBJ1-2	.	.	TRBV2	CASSVKASDYGYTF	TGTGCCAGCAGTGTAAAGGCTTCTGACTATGGCTACACCTTC
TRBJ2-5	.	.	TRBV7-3	CASSLNPGDVGETQYF	TGTGCCAGCAGCTTAAATCCAGGGGACGTGGGAGAGACCCAGTACTTC
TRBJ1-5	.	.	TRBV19	CASSIVLGPEQPQHF	TGTGCCAGTAGTATAGTCCTAGGGCCCGAACAGCCCCAGCATTTT
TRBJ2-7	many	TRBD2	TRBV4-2	CASSQALAGYEQYF	TGTGCCAGCAGCCAAGCGTTAGCGGGCTACGAGCAGTACTTC
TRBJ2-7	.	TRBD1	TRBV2	CASSGGTGFEQYF	TGTGCCAGCAGTGGCGGGACAGGGTTCGAGCAGTACTTC
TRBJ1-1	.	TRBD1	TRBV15	CATSRDRGRTEAFF	TGTGCCACCAGCAGAGACAGGGGGAGGACTGAAGCCTTCTTT
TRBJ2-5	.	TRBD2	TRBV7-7	CASSHGTSGGETQYF	TGTGCCAGCAGCCACGGGACTAGCGGGGGAGAGACCCAGTACTTC
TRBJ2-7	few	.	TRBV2	CASSAYEQYF	TGTGCCAGCAGTGCCTACGAGCAGTACTTC
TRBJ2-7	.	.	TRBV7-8	CASSQLAGIDEQYF	TGTGCCAGCAGCCAATTGGCAGGGATCGACGAGCAGTACTTC
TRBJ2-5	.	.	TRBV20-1	CSARQGLDETQYF	TGCAGTGCTAGGCAGGGGCTTGACGAGACCCAGTACTTC
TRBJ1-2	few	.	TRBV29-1	CSVEISGGDGYTF	TGCAGCGTTGAGATATCCGGGGGCGATGGCTACACCTTC
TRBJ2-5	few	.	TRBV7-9	CASSLAQSVQETQYF	TGTGCCAGCAGCTTAGCGCAGTCAGTCCAAGAGACCCAGTACTTC
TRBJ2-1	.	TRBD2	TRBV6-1	CASSETSGEYNEQFF	TGTGCCAGCAGTGAAACTAGCGGGGAATACAATGAGCAGTTCTTC
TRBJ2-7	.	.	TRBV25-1	CASEHSEGNPTEQYF	TGTGCCAGTGAACATAGCGAAGGGAATCCTACGGAACAGTACTTC